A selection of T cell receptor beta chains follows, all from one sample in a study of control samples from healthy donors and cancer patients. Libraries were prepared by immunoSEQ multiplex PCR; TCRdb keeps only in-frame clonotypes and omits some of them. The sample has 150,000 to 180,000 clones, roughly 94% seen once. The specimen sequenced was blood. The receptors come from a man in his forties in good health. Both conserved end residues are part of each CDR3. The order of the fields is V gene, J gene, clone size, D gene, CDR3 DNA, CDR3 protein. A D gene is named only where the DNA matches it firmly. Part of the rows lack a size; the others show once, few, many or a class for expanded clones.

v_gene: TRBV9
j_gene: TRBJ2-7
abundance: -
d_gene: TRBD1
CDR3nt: TGTGCCAGCAGCGCAAGACAGGGCTCCCCCTACGAGCAGTACTTC
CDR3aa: CASSARQGSPYEQYF

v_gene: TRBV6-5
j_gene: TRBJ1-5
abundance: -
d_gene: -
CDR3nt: TGTGCCAGCAGTTACTCCCGGGACAACAATCAGCCCCAGCATTTT
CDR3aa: CASSYSRDNNQPQHF

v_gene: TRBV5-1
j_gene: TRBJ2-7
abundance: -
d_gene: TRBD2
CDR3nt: TGCGCCAGCAGCTTGGACGCGGGGGGCTCCTACGAGCAGTACTTC
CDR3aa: CASSLDAGGSYEQYF

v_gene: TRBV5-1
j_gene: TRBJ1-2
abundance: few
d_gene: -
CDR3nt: TGCGCCAGCAGCTTGGTAGGGGATGGCTACACCTTC
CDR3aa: CASSLVGDGYTF

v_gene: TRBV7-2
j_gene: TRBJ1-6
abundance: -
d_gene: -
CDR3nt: TGTGCCAGCAGCTTGCCCGTGAATTCACCCCTCCACTTT
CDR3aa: CASSLPVNSPLHF

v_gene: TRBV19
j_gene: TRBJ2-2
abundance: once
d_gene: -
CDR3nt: TGTGCCAGTAGTAGTGCGGGGGAGCTGTTTTTT
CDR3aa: CASSSAGELFF

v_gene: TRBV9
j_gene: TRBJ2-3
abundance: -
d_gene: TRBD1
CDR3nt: TGTGCCAGCAGTCAAACAGGGGCTAGCACAGATACGCAGTATTTT
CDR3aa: CASSQTGASTDTQYF

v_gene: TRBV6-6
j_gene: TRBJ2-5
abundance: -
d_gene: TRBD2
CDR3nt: TGTGCCAGCAGTTACTCGATGAGCGGGGGGGGCGAGACCCAGTACTTC
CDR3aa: CASSYSMSGGGETQYF

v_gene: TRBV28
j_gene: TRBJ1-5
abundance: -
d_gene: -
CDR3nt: TGTGCCAGCACCCGGTCCCGTGGCAATCAGCCCCAGCATTTT
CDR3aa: CASTRSRGNQPQHF

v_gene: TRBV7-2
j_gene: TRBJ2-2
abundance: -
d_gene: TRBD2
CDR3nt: TGTGCCAGCACCCCGGGACTAGCGGGGGGGAACACCGGGGAGCTGTTTTTT
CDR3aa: CASTPGLAGGNTGELFF

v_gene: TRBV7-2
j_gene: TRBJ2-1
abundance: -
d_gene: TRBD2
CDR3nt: TGTGCCAGCCGGGGGGGCCTCTCCTACAATGAGCAGTTCTTC
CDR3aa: CASRGGLSYNEQFF

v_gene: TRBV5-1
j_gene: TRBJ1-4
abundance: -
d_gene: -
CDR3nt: TGCGCCAGCAGCTTTTTCAGGGTAGGCAGTGGGGAAAAACTGTTTTTT
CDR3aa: CASSFFRVGSGEKLFF

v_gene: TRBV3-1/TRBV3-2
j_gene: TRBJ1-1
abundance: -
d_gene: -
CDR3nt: TGTGCCAGCAGCCAAGGGGGGAGGACTGAAGCTTTCTTT
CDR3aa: CASSQGGRTEAFF

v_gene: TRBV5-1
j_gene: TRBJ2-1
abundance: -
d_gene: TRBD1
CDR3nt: TGCGCCAGCAGCTTGAAGGACAGGGGCCTCTACAATGAGCAGTTCTTC
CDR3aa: CASSLKDRGLYNEQFF

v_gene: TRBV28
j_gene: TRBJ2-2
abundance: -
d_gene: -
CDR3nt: TGTGCCAGCAGTTTATTAGGCGGGGAGCTGTTTTTT
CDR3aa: CASSLLGGELFF

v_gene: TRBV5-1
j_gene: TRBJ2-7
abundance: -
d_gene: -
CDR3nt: TGCGCCAGCAGCTCAGGCTACAGCTCCTACGAGCAGTACTTC
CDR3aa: CASSSGYSSYEQYF

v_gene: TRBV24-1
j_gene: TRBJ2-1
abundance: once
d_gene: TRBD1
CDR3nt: TGTGCCACCAGTGACCGAACCGGGACAGGGGGCAATGAGCAGTTCTTC
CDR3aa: CATSDRTGTGGNEQFF

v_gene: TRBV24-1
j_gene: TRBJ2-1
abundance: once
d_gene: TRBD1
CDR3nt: TGTGCCACCAGTGGAAAGGGGGCTTACAATGAGCAGTTCTTC
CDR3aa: CATSGKGAYNEQFF

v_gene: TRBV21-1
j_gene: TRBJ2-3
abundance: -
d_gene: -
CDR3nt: TGTGCCAGTTGGCCGGAGTGGGATACGCAGTATTTT
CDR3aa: CASWPEWDTQYF

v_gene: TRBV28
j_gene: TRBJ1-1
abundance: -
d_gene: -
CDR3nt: TGTGCCAGCCGCCTGGGGGGGAACACTGAAGCTTTCTTT
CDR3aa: CASRLGGNTEAFF

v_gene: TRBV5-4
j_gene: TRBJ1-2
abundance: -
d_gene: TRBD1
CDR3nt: TGTGCCAGCAGTTTGATGGGACAGAGCACTAACTATGGCTACACCTTC
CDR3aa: CASSLMGQSTNYGYTF

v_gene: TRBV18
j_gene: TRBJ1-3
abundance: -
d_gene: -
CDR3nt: TGTGCCAGCTCACCACAGGACAGCGGAAACACCATATATTTT
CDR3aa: CASSPQDSGNTIYF

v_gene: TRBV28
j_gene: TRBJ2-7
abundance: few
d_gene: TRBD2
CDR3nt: TGTGCCACCGAACCCCGGGAGGGCTACGAGCAGTACTTC
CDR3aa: CATEPREGYEQYF

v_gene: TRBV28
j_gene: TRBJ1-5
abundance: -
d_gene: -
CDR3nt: TGTGCCAGCAGTTACGGGGGGGGGCCCTACAATCAGCCCCAGCATTTT
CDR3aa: CASSYGGGPYNQPQHF

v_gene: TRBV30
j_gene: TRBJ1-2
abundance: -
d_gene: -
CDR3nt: TGTGCCTGGGCCCCACAGGGTGATTATGGCTACACCTTC
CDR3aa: CAWAPQGDYGYTF

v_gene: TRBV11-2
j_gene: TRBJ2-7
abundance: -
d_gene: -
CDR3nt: TGTGCCAGCAGCTTAGATCGCCCTTTTCTCGAGCAGTACTTC
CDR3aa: CASSLDRPFLEQYF

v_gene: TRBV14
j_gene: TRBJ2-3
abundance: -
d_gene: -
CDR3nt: TGTGCCAGCAGCCAAGCTTTCGTTGGGACAGATACGCAGTATTTT
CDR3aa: CASSQAFVGTDTQYF

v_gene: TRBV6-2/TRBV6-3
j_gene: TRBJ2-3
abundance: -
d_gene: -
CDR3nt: TGTGCCAGCAGTTCTGGGGGAGGAACAGATACGCAGTATTTT
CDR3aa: CASSSGGGTDTQYF

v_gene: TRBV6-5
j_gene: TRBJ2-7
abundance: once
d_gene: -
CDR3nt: TGTGCCAGTGACGACGGATCAGGCTACGAGCAGTACTTC
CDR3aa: CASDDGSGYEQYF

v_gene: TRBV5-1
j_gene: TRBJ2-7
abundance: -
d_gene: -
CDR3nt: TGCGCCAGCAGCATAAAGACAGGAGTCTACGAGCAGTACTTC
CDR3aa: CASSIKTGVYEQYF

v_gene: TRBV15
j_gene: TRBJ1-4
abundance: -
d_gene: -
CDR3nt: TGTGCCACCAGCAGCTACCCTTCCGGGCCGGCTAATGAAAAACTGTTTTTT
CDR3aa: CATSSYPSGPANEKLFF

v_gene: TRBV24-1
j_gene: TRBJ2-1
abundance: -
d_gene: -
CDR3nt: TGTGCCACCAGTCTCGGCCCCTACAATGAGCAGTTCTTC
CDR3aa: CATSLGPYNEQFF

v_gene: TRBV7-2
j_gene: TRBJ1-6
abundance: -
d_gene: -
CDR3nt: TGTGCCAGCAGCTTATTGGCCCCGAGCTCCTATAATTCACCCCTCCACTTT
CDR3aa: CASSLLAPSSYNSPLHF